This T cell receptor beta chain was profiled in a study of response to subunit inactivated influenza vaccine. Study outcomes and limitations: After each seasonal influenza vaccination, few new T cells are recruited, the authors suggested.

The table lists this clonotype with a few counts. Its matching antigen is unknown. This CDR3 contains 19 residues. Germline CDR1 is LGHDT and CDR2 is YNNKEL (reference sequence). Losses at the gene ends were 6 bases for V and 0 bases for J; bases not matched to a gene: 11. In TCRdb, the RT-PCR reads were re-called with MiXCR into one record per CDR3 protein. The sample records around 490,000 distinct CDR3 sequences, about 7.6% being singletons. The sequenced sample was PBMCs from blood, obtained around 25 months after vaccination. This receptor was taken from a man aged 45-69 years who received an inactivated influenza vaccine. The rearrangement joins TRBV3-1 to TRBJ2-2, with 12 bases fitting TRBD2. The CDR3 reads CASRGLAGLIGANTGELFF. CDR3 sequence (DNA): TGTGCCAGCAGAGGACTAGCGGGATTGATAGGGGCGAACACCGGGGAGCTGTTTTTT. Full variable domain (rest looked up from reference TRBV3-1 and TRBJ2-2): DTAVSQTPKYLVTQMGNDKSIKCEQNLGHDTMYWYKQDSKKFLKIMFSYNNKELIINETVPNRFSPKSPDKAHLNLHINSLELGDSAVYFCASRGLAGLIGANTGELFFGEGSRLTVL.